The 14 T cell receptor beta chains below were found in one sample sequenced in a study of OX40 agonist ivuxolimab in advanced cancers. Method: immunoSEQ multiplex PCR; TCRdb's copy keeps in-frame clones and lacks some. Among approximately 76,000 clones listed, 80% to 90% were seen once. The input for sequencing was CD4+ or CD8+ T cells sorted from blood, taken in a trial of the OX40 agonist ivuxolimab. The receptors were sampled from an adult with an advanced solid tumor such as melanoma, head and neck, liver or kidney cancer.

Sample share makes this clone medium-sized. CDR3 residues: CASSPQTSGLQYEQYF. The CDR3 nucleotides read TGTGCCAGCTCACCTCAGACTAGCGGGCTGCAATACGAGCAGTACTTC. The chain links TRBV18 to TRBJ2-7, with 10 nucleotides matching TRBD2. Germline CDR1 and CDR2: KGHSH and LQKENI. The CDR3 totals 16 residues. J gave up 4 bases and V 3 bases, and 9 bases lay outside the gene matches. The whole variable domain, remainder taken from reference TRBV18 and TRBJ2-7, is NAGVMQNPRHLVRRRGQEARLRCSPMKGHSHVYWYRQLPEEGLKFMVYLQKENIIDESGMPKERFSAEFPKEGPSILRIQQVVRGDSAAYFCASSPQTSGLQYEQYFGPGTRLTVT.

CDR3 region: CASSPRGNRVGYYGYTF. The CDR3 DNA is TGTGCCAGCAGTCCCCGTGGTAACAGGGTTGGATACTATGGCTACACCTTC. The gene calls are TRBV27 and TRBJ1-2; possibly TRBD1 for D (6 bases). The CDR3 totals 17 residues. V was clipped by 5 bases and J by 3 bases, with 22 bases between them. Per germline, CDR1 MNHEY and CDR2 SMNVEV (reference sequence).

This chain connects TRBV19 to TRBJ2-3; tentative D call: TRBD2 (6 bases). Trimming pared 4 bases from V and 7 bases from J, leaving 9 bases between. The CDR3 loop spans 12 amino acids. CDR1 is LNHDA, CDR2 SQIVND, per germline (reference sequence). The CDR3 loop is CASSTGLHTQYF. The CDR3 DNA is TGTGCCAGTAGTACGGGACTCCATACGCAGTATTTT.

This rearrangement joins TRBV7-2 to TRBJ1-5; the D is unclear. The germline V gene encodes CDR1 SGHTA and CDR2 FQGNSA. With 5 bases removed from V and 3 bases from J, the gap between germline ends came to 14 bases. CDR3 size: 15 residues. The chain's CDR3 is CASSPDSWVNQPQHF. Written as DNA, the CDR3 is TGTGCCAGCAGCCCCGACTCTTGGGTCAATCAGCCCCAGCATTTT.

The chain uses TRBV7-2 and TRBJ2-1, with TRBD2 identical over 10 bases. This CDR3 has 16 residues. V lost 0 bases to trimming and J lost 8 bases; unmatched junction nucleotides: 7. Germline CDR1 is SGHTA and CDR2 is FQGNSA. The CDR3 spells CASSLAKRGGLDEQFF. The CDR3 DNA follows: TGTGCCAGCAGCTTAGCAAAGCGGGGGGGCTTGGATGAGCAGTTCTTC.

The rearrangement links TRBV15 to TRBJ2-7; TRBD1 matches 10 bases. The CDR3 contains 15 residues. After removal of 5 bases from V and 3 bases from J, the junction contained 7 bases not matched to a gene. Per germline, CDR1 LNHNV and CDR2 YYDKDF (reference sequence). The CDR3 DNA reads TGTGCCACCAGCGACGGGACAGGGGCCAGCTACGAGCAGTACTTC. This encodes CATSDGTGASYEQYF.

V is TRBV7-9 and J is TRBJ1-3; D is ambiguous. V was trimmed by 3 bases and J by 0 bases, leaving 9 bases between them. Germline V CDR1 and CDR2: SEHNR, FQNEAQ (reference sequence). The CDR3 sequence is 15 residues long. The CDR3 DNA reads TGTGCCAGCAGCTTGACATCCTCCTCTGGAAACACCATATATTTT. Its protein is CASSLTSSSGNTIYF. The full variable domain, with the rest looked up from reference TRBV7-9 and TRBJ1-3, is DTGVSQNPRHKITKRGQNVTFRCDPISEHNRLYWYRQTLGQGPEFLTYFQNEAQLEKSRLLSDRFSAERPKGSFSTLEIQRTEQGDSAMYLCASSLTSSSGNTIYFGEGSWLTVV.

V is TRBV2 and J is TRBJ2-2; D perhaps matches TRBD2 (6 bases). The CDR3 has 16 amino acids. The germline gives CDR1 SNHLY, CDR2 FYNNEI. Trimming pared 0 bases from V and 4 bases from J, leaving 12 bases between. CDR3 amino acids: CASSEAGGGATGELFF. DNA of the CDR3: TGTGCCAGCAGTGAAGCGGGGGGTGGCGCCACCGGGGAGCTGTTTTTT.

This chain uses TRBV12-5 with TRBJ1-5, with TRBD1 as a possible D gene (6 bases). The CDR3 length is 16 residues. V was trimmed by 1 base and J by 2 bases, leaving 12 bases between them. The germline CDR1 and CDR2 sequences are LGHNT and FRNRAP. In DNA form, the CDR3 reads TGTGCTAGTGGTTTGGGGGGGGGCTGGGGCAATCAGCCCCAGCATTTT. Its protein is CASGLGGGWGNQPQHF.

This chain connects TRBV19 to TRBJ1-4, with 7 bases aligning to TRBD1. The CDR3 consists of 17 residues. V shed 8 bases and J 0 bases; nucleotides not matched to a gene: 12. Per the germline V gene, CDR1 is LNHDA and CDR2 is SQIVND (reference sequence). In nucleotides, the CDR3 is TGTGCCAGTGCCAGGGACAGCCTCGCGGCAACTAATGAAAAACTGTTTTTT. Protein sequence: CASARDSLAATNEKLFF.

This chain links TRBV28 with TRBJ2-5; no firm D call. Trimming took 11 bases from V and 5 from J, leaving 12 bases between them. Germline lookup yields CDR1 MDHEN and CDR2 SYDVKM. CDR3 length: 11 residues. DNA for the CDR3: TGTGCCGCCGGGCGTCGGGAGACCCAGTACTTC. Amino acid sequence: CAAGRRETQYF.

The V and J genes are TRBV6-5 and TRBJ1-1; a possible D gene is TRBD1 (5 bases). V dropped 5 bases and J dropped 7 bases, with 20 bases sitting between them. The germline V gene encodes CDR1 MNHEY and CDR2 SVGAGI. The CDR3 contains 15 residues. CDR3 amino acids: CASSRNPGTILEAFF. The CDR3 DNA follows: TGTGCCAGCAGTAGAAATCCCGGGACCATTCTTGAAGCTTTCTTT.

The chain carries TRBV13 and TRBJ2-2, with D tentatively TRBD1 (6 bases). The CDR3 consists of 17 residues. CDR1 and CDR2 (germline): PRHDT, FYEKMQ (reference sequence). V lost 0 bases and J lost 6, with 17 bases in between. In nucleotides, the CDR3 is TGTGCCAGCAGCTTAGGTGGGACAAAGGGAAAGGCCGGGGAGCTGTTTTTT. Protein sequence: CASSLGGTKGKAGELFF. Full variable domain (missing parts from reference TRBV13 and TRBJ2-2): AAGVIQSPRHLIKEKRETATLKCYPIPRHDTVYWYQQGPGQDPQFLISFYEKMQSDKGSIPDRFSAQQFSDYHSELNMSSLELGDSALYFCASSLGGTKGKAGELFFGEGSRLTVL.

This clone was detected only once. The chain joins TRBV11-2 to TRBJ2-3; 9 positions agree with TRBD2. This CDR3 is 16 amino acids long. The V gene end was trimmed by 5 bases and the J gene end by 4 bases; junction bases not matched to a gene: 10. Germline loops: CDR1 SGHAT, CDR2 FQNNGV. Written as DNA, the CDR3 is TGTGCCAGCAGCCTGGCAAGCGGGAGGAACGCAGATACGCAGTATTTT. Its translation is CASSLASGRNADTQYF.